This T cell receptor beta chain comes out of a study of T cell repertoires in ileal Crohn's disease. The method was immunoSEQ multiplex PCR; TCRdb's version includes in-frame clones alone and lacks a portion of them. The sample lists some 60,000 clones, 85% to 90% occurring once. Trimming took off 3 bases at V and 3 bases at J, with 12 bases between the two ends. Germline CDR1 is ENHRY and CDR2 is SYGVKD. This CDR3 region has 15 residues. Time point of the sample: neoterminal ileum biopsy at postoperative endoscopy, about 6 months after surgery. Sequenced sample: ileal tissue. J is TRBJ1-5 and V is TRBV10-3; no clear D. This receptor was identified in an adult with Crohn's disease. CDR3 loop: CAISDLLLINQPQHF. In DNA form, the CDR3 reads TGTGCCATCAGTGACCTCCTATTGATCAATCAGCCCCAGCATTTT.